These 4 T cell receptor beta chains were all obtained from the same sample, sequenced in a study of control samples from healthy donors and cancer patients. Some clones are missing from TCRdb's copy, which holds only in-frame ones; the method was immunoSEQ multiplex PCR. The sample has 170,000 or so clones, over 80% seen once. Sequences were obtained from blood. Receptor source: a man younger than 35 in good health.

The gene calls are TRBV4-1 and TRBJ2-5; tentatively, D is TRBD2 (5 bases). The germline V gene has CDR1 MGHRA and CDR2 YSYEKL. The length of the CDR3 is 15 residues. V gave up 2 bases and J gave up 2 bases, with 12 bases separating them. The chain's CDR3 is CASSQRTGNQETQYF. The DNA of the CDR3 is TGCGCCAGCAGCCAAAGGACGGGAAATCAAGAGACCCAGTACTTC.

The V and J genes are TRBV10-3 and TRBJ2-5; D gene unclear. V lost 7 bases and J 0 bases, leaving 9 bases between the germline ends. The germline V gene has CDR1 ENHRY and CDR2 SYGVKD. This CDR3 comprises 13 residues. CDR3 bases: TGTGCCATCAAGGGCGGCGACCAAGAGACCCAGTACTTC. Its translation is CAIKGGDQETQYF.

The rearrangement links TRBV5-4 to TRBJ2-5, with 8 bases fitting TRBD2. This CDR3 comprises 16 residues. With V trimmed by 1 base and J by 4 bases, 9 bases remained unmatched. Germline V gene data show CDR1 as SGHNT and CDR2 as YYREEE (reference sequence). Here the CDR3 DNA reads TGTGCCAGCAGCTTGACAGCGGGGGCAGGAGGAGAGACCCAGTACTTC. This translates into CASSLTAGAGGETQYF.

This chain connects TRBV10-3 to TRBJ2-7; D unclear. CDR1 and CDR2 from the germline V gene are ENHRY and SYGVKD. Trimming removed 7 bases from V and 2 bases from J, with 6 bases in between. This CDR3 has 11 amino acids. CDR3 coding DNA: TGTGCCATCACCGCGACCTACGAGCAGTACTTC. As protein: CAITATYEQYF.